This TCR beta chain is drawn from a study of blood T cell repertoires in COVID-19. About the study: Samples of COVID-19 (acute and convalescent) were obtained from the United States, Italy and Spain. PBMCs, B-cell-depleted T cells, or T cells were the source of the cDNA or gDNA that made up the material.

This CDR3 is built from 14 residues. From germline, CDR1 is MNHEY and CDR2 SVGAGI. Trimming stripped 6 bases from V and 2 bases from J, with 11 bases between. Per the study methods: Reference gene primer amplification gave estimated nucleated cell counts. Using immunoSEQ multiplex PCR, the repertoire was profiled, and TCRdb retains in-frame clones only, with some absent. Clonal size and the V and J genes are those of that table, whereas D and trimming came from the DNA. Of approximately 94,000 clones in the sample, roughly 91% were seen once. This TCR came from a woman over 75 with active COVID-19. Input material: peripheral blood. The rearrangement joins TRBV6-5 to TRBJ1-3; no firm D call. The CDR3 region is CASSFQVTGNTIYF. CDR3 coding DNA: TGTGCCAGCAGCTTTCAGGTGACTGGAAACACCATATATTTT.